The next 28 T cell receptor beta chains were all read from a single sample in a study of blood T cell repertoires in COVID-19. Profiling relied on immunoSEQ multiplex PCR, and the TCRdb table lists in-frame clones only, not all of them. The table shows some 320,000 clones, with over 75% occurring only once. The sequenced material came from peripheral blood. These receptors came from a human donor in a cohort sampled during active COVID-19.

The chain uses TRBV5-1 and TRBJ2-2; 9 bases align to TRBD1. V was clipped by 4 bases and J by 7 bases; unmatched bases: 8. CDR1 SGHRS and CDR2 YFSETQ come from the germline V gene. The CDR3 sequence is 15 residues long. Written as DNA, the CDR3 is TGCGCCAGCAGCCCGACCGGGACAGGGATCGGGGAGCTGTTTTTT. Its translation is CASSPTGTGIGELFF.

V usage is TRBV19 and J usage is TRBJ2-4, with a tentative D call TRBD1 (5 bases). CDR3 size: 17 residues. Germline V CDR1 and CDR2: LNHDA, SQIVND (reference sequence). V was shortened by 4 bases and J by 4 bases, with 20 bases between the two germline ends. CDR3: CASSTLLQAKLKNIQYF. CDR3 bases: TGTGCCAGTAGTACATTGTTACAGGCGAAGTTAAAAAACATTCAGTACTTC.

The DNA of the CDR3 is TGTGCCAGCATGCGGATTTTATACAATGAGCAGTTCTTC. This translates into CASMRILYNEQFF. The chain uses TRBV27 and TRBJ2-1; no definite D call. CDR3 size: 13 residues. CDR1 and CDR2 (germline): MNHEY, SMNVEV (reference sequence). V lost 7 bases to trimming and J lost 4 bases, with 11 bases between them.

The chain joins TRBV5-8 to TRBJ1-2; D gene uncertain. V lost 0 bases, J lost 8 bases, and 17 bases lay in between. The CDR3 is 15 residues long. CDR1 and CDR2 from the germline V gene are SGHTS and YDEGEE. The chain's CDR3 is CASSLAGAGIWGYTF. The CDR3 nucleotides read TGTGCCAGCAGCTTGGCAGGCGCCGGGATTTGGGGCTACACCTTC.

The chain has TRBV29-1 and TRBJ2-1, with TRBD1 matching 8 bases. The germline V gene encodes CDR1 SQVTM and CDR2 ANQGSEA. The length of the CDR3 is 14 residues. The trim removed 6 bases at V and 7 bases at J, leaving 11 bases unmatched. This chain's CDR3 is CSVLRGTGFNEQFF. The CDR3 nucleotides read TGCAGCGTACTCCGTGGGACAGGTTTTAATGAGCAGTTCTTC.

The chain is built from TRBV2 and TRBJ1-3, with D maybe TRBD1 (6 bases). This CDR3 comprises 14 residues. Germline-derived CDR1 and CDR2 are SNHLY and FYNNEI. The V gene lost 4 bases and the J gene lost 2 bases, with 9 bases spanning the gap. The CDR3 reads CASSGGGPGNTIYF. CDR3 sequence (DNA): TGTGCCAGCAGTGGCGGGGGCCCTGGAAACACCATATATTTT.

Points on this clone: The same CDR3 also results from other DNA sequences found in this sample. The chain carries TRBV7-3 and TRBJ2-1; the match to TRBD2 covers 10 bases. Germline-derived CDR1 and CDR2 are SGHTA and FQGTGA. This CDR3 region has 16 residues. V gave up 5 bases and J gave up 0 bases; unmatched junction bases: 4. The CDR3 DNA is TGTGCCAGCAGCGTGATAGCGGGGGGCTCCTACAATGAGCAGTTCTTC. Protein sequence: CASSVIAGGSYNEQFF.

The chain joins TRBV7-8 to TRBJ1-3; TRBD1 matches 8 bases. V lost 3 bases, J lost 2 bases, and 3 bases stayed unmatched. CDR1 is SGHVS and CDR2 is FQNEAQ in the germline V gene. This CDR3 region has 15 residues. The CDR3 coding sequence is TGTGCCAGCAGCTTCAGGGGGCCCCCTGGAAACACCATATATTTT. As protein: CASSFRGPPGNTIYF.

The rearrangement joins TRBV2 to TRBJ1-6; no clear D gene. The CDR3 consists of 12 residues. V lost 9 bases to trimming and J lost 9 bases, with 12 bases between them. CDR1 is SNHLY, CDR2 FYNNEI, per germline. The CDR3 loop is CARRSGGSPLHF. DNA for the CDR3: TGTGCCAGAAGGTCGGGAGGTTCACCCCTCCACTTT.

The chain uses TRBV5-1 and TRBJ2-3, with 7 bases identical to TRBD2. Trimming removed 1 base from V and 1 base from J; junction bases left unmatched: 3. Germline CDR1 reads SGHRS; CDR2 reads YFSETQ. This CDR3 contains 15 residues. In DNA, the CDR3 is TGCGCCAGCAGCTTGCAGGGAGGGGGCACAGATACGCAGTATTTT. This encodes CASSLQGGGTDTQYF.

This rearrangement joins TRBV25-1 to TRBJ1-1; D might be TRBD1 (5 bases). This CDR3 comprises 13 residues. CDR1 and CDR2 from the germline V gene are MGHDK and SYGVNS. With 6 bases removed from V and 4 bases from J, the gap between germline ends came to 12 bases. The CDR3 bases are TGTGCCAGCAGCCCCGGGGGAGTCACTGAAGCTTTCTTT. Protein sequence: CASSPGGVTEAFF. The whole variable domain, filled in from reference TRBV25-1 and TRBJ1-1, reads EADIYQTPRYLVIGTGKKITLECSQTMGHDKMYWYQQDPGMELHLIHYSYGVNSTEKGDLSSESTVSRIRTEHFPLTLESARPSHTSQYLCASSPGGVTEAFFGQGTRLTVV.

This clone was detected only once. Other DNA sequences within the sample encode an identical CDR3. This chain joins TRBV5-1 and TRBJ1-1; perhaps TRBD1 as D (5 bases). V gave up 3 bases and J gave up 0 bases, with 12 bases separating them. In germline, CDR1 is SGHRS, CDR2 YFSETQ. The CDR3 spans 15 residues. CDR3 in amino acids: CASSSGTGMNTEAFF. CDR3 DNA: TGCGCCAGCAGCTCTGGGACTGGGATGAACACTGAAGCTTTCTTT.

This clone has a single count. The junction differs from germline at one of its ends, possibly a read error. The rearrangement uses TRBV11-3 and TRBJ1-1, with a weak D call TRBD1 (6 bases). Germline assignment: CDR1 SGHNT and CDR2 YENEEA. CDR3 length: 14 amino acids. The CDR3 loop is CASSVDRLNTEAFF. The CDR3 nucleotides read TGTGCCAGCAGCGTAGACAGGCTGAACACTGAAGCTTTCTTT.

This sequence joins TRBV25-1 and TRBJ2-7; 7 bases match TRBD2. This CDR3 comprises 13 residues. Germline V gene sequence: CDR1 MGHDK, CDR2 SYGVNS. With V trimmed by 2 bases and J by 5 bases, 3 bases remained unmatched. The CDR3 DNA sequence: TGTGCCAGCAGTGAAGCGGGGGTCGACGAGCAGTACTTC. It encodes CASSEAGVDEQYF.

The rearrangement links TRBV5-1 to TRBJ2-1, with 9 bases aligning to TRBD1. The J segment lost 7 bases and the V segment lost 4 bases, leaving 6 bases of the junction unmatched. CDR3 length: 14 residues. In germline, CDR1 is SGHRS, CDR2 YFSETQ. The CDR3 DNA sequence: TGCGCCAGCAGCCTCCGGGACAGGGATAATGAGCAGTTCTTC. Protein product: CASSLRDRDNEQFF.

The chain employs TRBV6-5 and TRBJ2-2; D perhaps matches TRBD1 (7 bases). Trimming took off 6 bases at V and 7 bases at J, with 18 bases between the two ends. Germline V lookup: CDR1 MNHEY, CDR2 SVGAGI. CDR3 length: 15 residues. CDR3: CASSPSGGPVGELFF. The CDR3 DNA reads as TGTGCCAGCAGCCCGTCAGGGGGGCCGGTCGGGGAGCTGTTTTTT.

This clone has more than one count but fewer than ten. The chain joins TRBV9 to TRBJ1-3; D gene unclear. The germline V gene encodes CDR1 SGDLS and CDR2 YYNGEE. CDR3 size: 15 residues. The V and J ends lost 0 bases and 1 base respectively, with 8 bases between them. In DNA form, the CDR3 reads TGTGCCAGCAGCGTAGCTACGTCTTCTGGAAACACCATATATTTT. This codes for CASSVATSSGNTIYF.

The chain couples TRBV27 to TRBJ1-6; TRBD1 agrees at 9 bases. CDR1 and CDR2 from the germline V gene are MNHEY and SMNVEV (reference sequence). CDR3 length equals 13 residues. Trimming cost V 7 bases and J 8 bases; bases outside gene matches: 3. In nucleotides, the CDR3 is TGTGCCAGCAAAGGACAGGGGTATTCACCCCTCCACTTT. Translated, it gives CASKGQGYSPLHF.

The V and J genes are TRBV24-1 and TRBJ2-1, with a tentative D call TRBD2 (6 bases). The CDR3 totals 16 residues. The V gene lost 7 bases and the J gene lost 0 bases, with 15 bases spanning the gap. Germline V gene sequence: CDR1 KGHDR, CDR2 SFDVKD. In DNA form, the CDR3 reads TGTGCCACCAGCCTTCCCCGGGGGAGCTCCTACAATGAGCAGTTCTTC. Translating gives CATSLPRGSSYNEQFF.

The CDR3 spells CASSPRQGVNYGYTF. CDR3 bases: TGTGCCAGCAGCCCACGACAGGGGGTTAACTATGGCTACACCTTC. The chain joins TRBV7-8 to TRBJ1-2; 9 bases are shared with TRBD1. J gave up 1 base and V 5 bases, and 5 bases lay outside the gene matches. Germline V gives CDR1 SGHVS, CDR2 FQNEAQ. This CDR3 has 15 residues.

The rearrangement joins TRBV6-5 to TRBJ1-4; 10 bases align to TRBD1. V shed 4 bases, J shed 11 bases, and the junction held 7 bases outside the gene matches. Germline assignment: CDR1 MNHEY and CDR2 SVGAGI. This CDR3 region has 14 residues. The chain's CDR3 is CASSFGTGDAKLFF. DNA of the CDR3: TGTGCCAGCAGTTTCGGGACAGGGGACGCCAAACTGTTTTTT.

This rearrangement joins TRBV18 to TRBJ1-1; D is unresolved. The germline V gene encodes CDR1 KGHSH and CDR2 LQKENI. Trimming stripped 3 bases from V and 7 bases from J, with 9 bases between. The CDR3 consists of 12 residues. The CDR3 loop is CASSPRRGEAFF. DNA of the CDR3: TGTGCCAGCTCACCCAGACGGGGTGAAGCTTTCTTT. The whole variable domain, filled in from reference TRBV18 and TRBJ1-1, reads NAGVMQNPRHLVRRRGQEARLRCSPMKGHSHVYWYRQLPEEGLKFMVYLQKENIIDESGMPKERFSAEFPKEGPSILRIQQVVRGDSAAYFCASSPRRGEAFFGQGTRLTVV.

The chain couples TRBV15 to TRBJ2-3; 9 bases line up with TRBD2. Trimming cost V 0 bases and J 0 bases; bases outside gene matches: 10. In germline, CDR1 is LNHNV, CDR2 YYDKDF (reference sequence). This CDR3 region has 19 residues. The CDR3 DNA reads TGTGCCACCAGCAGAGATAGGGCGGGGGGGCCACCTAGCACAGATACGCAGTATTTT. Protein: CATSRDRAGGPPSTDTQYF.

The rearrangement links TRBV10-3 to TRBJ1-2, with 8 bases identical to TRBD1. The V gene's germline CDR1 is ENHRY and CDR2 SYGVKD. V was pared by 2 bases and J by 0 bases, with 8 bases of the junction left unmatched. The CDR3 is 17 amino acids. The CDR3 DNA reads TGTGCCATCAGTGAGGAGGACAGGGCCAACGCTAACTATGGCTACACCTTC. Its protein product is CAISEEDRANANYGYTF.

The rearrangement uses TRBV11-3 and TRBJ2-1; D might be TRBD2 (5 bases). Germline CDR1 and CDR2: SGHNT and YENEEA. CDR3 length: 16 residues. V lost 4 bases, J lost 3 bases, and 16 bases lay in between. The CDR3 DNA reads as TGTGCCAGCAGCTCAGAGTCTGCCGGGGTCTACAATGAGCAGTTCTTC. This codes for CASSSESAGVYNEQFF.

The J gene is TRBJ1-3, the V gene TRBV3-1 (or the pseudogene TRBV3-2); no clear D. CDR1 and CDR2 from the germline V gene are LGHDT and YNNKEL (reference sequence). Between the trimmed V and J ends, which lost 11 bases and 0 bases, there was a span of 8 bases. This CDR3 region has 12 residues. In DNA form, the CDR3 reads TGTGCCTCCCGGGGCTCTGGAAACACCATATATTTT. Protein product: CASRGSGNTIYF.

The CDR3 reads CASSFPGQSASYGYTF. CDR3 DNA: TGTGCCAGTAGTTTCCCGGGACAGTCAGCATCCTATGGCTACACCTTC. The chain has TRBV19 and TRBJ1-2; 7 nucleotides align to TRBD1. V dropped 5 bases and J dropped 4; count of bases not matched to a gene: 13. CDR3 length: 16 residues. CDR1 is LNHDA, CDR2 SQIVND, per germline (reference sequence).

The rearrangement joins TRBV5-1 to TRBJ1-1; 9 bases are a match to TRBD1. The V gene's germline CDR1 is SGHRS and CDR2 YFSETQ. The CDR3 sequence is 13 residues long. J lost 10 bases, V lost 2 bases, and 6 bases had no gene match. In nucleotides, the CDR3 is TGCGCCAGCAGCTTCAGGACAGGGGAGGCAGCTTTCTTT. Translation: CASSFRTGEAAFF.